Listed below are T cell receptor beta chains from one sample, sequenced in a study of T cell responses to AZD1222 COVID-19 vaccine. Sequencing was performed with immunoSEQ multiplex PCR; in TCRdb, only in-frame clones are kept and a portion is missing. The data contain 250,000 to 300,000 clones, around 92% of them seen just once; the ten biggest clones take up around 0.5%. The specimen was peripheral blood, collected 28 days after the second AZD1222 dose. The receptors stem from an adult who received the AZD1222 COVID-19 vaccine. Each CDR3 is given with its conserved first and last residue. The D gene is left open where the match is weak.

d_call j_call v_call cdr3_length cdr3_nt cdr3_aa
. TRBJ2-7 TRBV4-3 15 TGCGCCAGCAGCCAGGGACTCCTTAGCTCCTACGAGCAGTACTTC CASSQGLLSSYEQYF
. TRBJ2-2 TRBV28 15 TGTGCCAGCAGTTTACCAGGGGCGATCACCGGGGAGCTGTTTTTT CASSLPGAITGELFF
. TRBJ1-1 TRBV5-3 14 TGTGCCAGAAGCCATCGGACGGTGAACACTGAAGCTTTCTTT CARSHRTVNTEAFF
TRBD2 TRBJ2-3 TRBV5-1 15 TGCGCCAGCAGCTCCACTAGCGGGCTCGGGGATACGCAGTATTTT CASSSTSGLGDTQYF
. TRBJ1-2 TRBV7-9 13 TGTGCCAGCAGTGGGAGGGACAACTATGGCTACACCTTC CASSGRDNYGYTF
TRBD2 TRBJ2-1 TRBV19 15 TGTGCCAGTAGTATCTCACTAGCGGGAGTCGATGAGCAGTTCTTC CASSISLAGVDEQFF
TRBD1 TRBJ1-1 TRBV6-5 14 TGTGCCAGCAGTTACCAGGGACAGAACTTTGAAGCTTTCTTT CASSYQGQNFEAFF
TRBD2 TRBJ2-7 TRBV6-2/TRBV6-3 16 TGTGCCAGCAGCTATGGACTAGCGGACAACTCCTACGAGCAGTACTTC CASSYGLADNSYEQYF
. TRBJ1-2 TRBV5-1 17 TGCGCCAGCAGCTTGGGAGACAGCATATCCACTAACTATGGCTACACCTTC CASSLGDSISTNYGYTF
. TRBJ1-1 TRBV10-2 14 TGCGCCAGCAGTGAGTTAACAGGGTGGACTGAAGCTTTCTTT CASSELTGWTEAFF